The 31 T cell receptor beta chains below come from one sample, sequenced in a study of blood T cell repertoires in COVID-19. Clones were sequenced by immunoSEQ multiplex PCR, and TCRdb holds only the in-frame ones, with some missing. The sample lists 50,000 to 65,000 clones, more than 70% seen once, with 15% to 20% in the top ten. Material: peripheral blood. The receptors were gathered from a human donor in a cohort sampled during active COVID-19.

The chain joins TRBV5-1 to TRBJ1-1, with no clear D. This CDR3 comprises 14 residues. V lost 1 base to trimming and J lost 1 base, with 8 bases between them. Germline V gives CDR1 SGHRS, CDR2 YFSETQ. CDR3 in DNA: TGCGCCAGCAGCTTGCAGAGCGGGAACACTGAAGCTTTCTTT. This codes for CASSLQSGNTEAFF.

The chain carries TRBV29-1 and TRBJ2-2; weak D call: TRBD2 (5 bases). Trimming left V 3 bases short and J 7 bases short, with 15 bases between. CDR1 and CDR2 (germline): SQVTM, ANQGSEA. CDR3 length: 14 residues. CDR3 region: CSVEGGSVGGELFF. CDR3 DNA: TGCAGCGTTGAGGGTGGTAGCGTGGGCGGGGAGCTGTTTTTT.

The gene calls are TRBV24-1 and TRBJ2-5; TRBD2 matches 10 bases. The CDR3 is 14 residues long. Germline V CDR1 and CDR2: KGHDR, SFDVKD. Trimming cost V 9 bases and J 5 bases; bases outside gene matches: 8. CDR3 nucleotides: TGTGCCACCGCGTCAGCGGGAGGGCCGGAGACCCAGTACTTC. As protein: CATASAGGPETQYF.

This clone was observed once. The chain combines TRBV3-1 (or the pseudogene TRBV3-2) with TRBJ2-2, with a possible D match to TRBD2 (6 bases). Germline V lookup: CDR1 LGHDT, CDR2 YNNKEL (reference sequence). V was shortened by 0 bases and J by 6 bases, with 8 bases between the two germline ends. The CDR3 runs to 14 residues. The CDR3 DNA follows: TGTGCCAGCAGCCAAGACGGGGGATCCGGGGAGCTGTTTTTT. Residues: CASSQDGGSGELFF.

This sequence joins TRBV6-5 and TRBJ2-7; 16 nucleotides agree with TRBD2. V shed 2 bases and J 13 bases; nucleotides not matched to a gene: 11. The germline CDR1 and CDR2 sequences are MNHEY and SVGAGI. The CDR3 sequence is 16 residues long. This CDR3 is CASSYVGTSGRAEIYF. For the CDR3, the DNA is TGTGCCAGCAGTTACGTAGGGACTAGCGGGAGGGCCGAGATTTACTTC.

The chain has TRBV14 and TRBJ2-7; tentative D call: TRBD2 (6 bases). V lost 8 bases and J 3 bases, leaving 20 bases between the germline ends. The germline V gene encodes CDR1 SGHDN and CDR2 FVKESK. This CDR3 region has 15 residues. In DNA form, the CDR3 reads TGTGCCAGCCAATTCAAGGGAGGCGGGGTCTACGAGCAGTACTTC. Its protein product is CASQFKGGGVYEQYF.

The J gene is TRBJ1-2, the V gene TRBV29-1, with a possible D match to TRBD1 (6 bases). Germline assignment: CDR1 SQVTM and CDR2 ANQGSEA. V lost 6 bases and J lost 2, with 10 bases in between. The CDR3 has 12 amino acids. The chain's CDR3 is CSVSDRNYGYTF. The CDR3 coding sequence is TGCAGCGTCTCGGACAGAAACTATGGCTACACCTTC.

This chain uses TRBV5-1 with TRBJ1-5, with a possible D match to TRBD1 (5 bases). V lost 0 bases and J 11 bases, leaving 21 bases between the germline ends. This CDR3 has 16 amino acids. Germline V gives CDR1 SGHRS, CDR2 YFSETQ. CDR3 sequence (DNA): TGCGCCAGCAGCTTGGCCCTGGGTACCGACCTAGGGGCCCAGCATTTT. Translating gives CASSLALGTDLGAQHF. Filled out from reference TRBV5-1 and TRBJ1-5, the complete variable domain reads KAGVTQTPRYLIKTRGQQVTLSCSPISGHRSVSWYQQTPGQGLQFLFEYFSETQRNKGNFPGRFSGRQFSNSRSEMNVSTLELGDSALYLCASSLALGTDLGAQHFGDGTRLSIL.

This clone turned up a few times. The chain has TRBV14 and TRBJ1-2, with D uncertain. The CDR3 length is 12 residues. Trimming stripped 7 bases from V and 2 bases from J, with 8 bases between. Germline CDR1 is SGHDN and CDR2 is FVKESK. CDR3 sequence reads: CASNNLNYGYTF. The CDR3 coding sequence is TGTGCCAGCAATAATCTGAACTATGGCTACACCTTC.

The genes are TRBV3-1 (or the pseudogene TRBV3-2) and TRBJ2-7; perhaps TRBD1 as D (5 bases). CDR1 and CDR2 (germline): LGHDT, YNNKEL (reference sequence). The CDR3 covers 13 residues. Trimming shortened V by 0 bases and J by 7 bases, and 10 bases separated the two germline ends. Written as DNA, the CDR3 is TGTGCCAGCAGCCAAGAAGGGGTTTGGGAGCAGTACTTC. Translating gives CASSQEGVWEQYF.

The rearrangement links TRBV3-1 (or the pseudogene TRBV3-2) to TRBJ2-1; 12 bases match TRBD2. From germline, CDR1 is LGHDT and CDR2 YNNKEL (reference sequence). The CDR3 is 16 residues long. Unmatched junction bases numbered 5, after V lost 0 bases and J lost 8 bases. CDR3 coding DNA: TGTGCCAGCAGCCAAGAGTTGACTAGCGGGAGTGATGAGCAGTTCTTC. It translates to CASSQELTSGSDEQFF.

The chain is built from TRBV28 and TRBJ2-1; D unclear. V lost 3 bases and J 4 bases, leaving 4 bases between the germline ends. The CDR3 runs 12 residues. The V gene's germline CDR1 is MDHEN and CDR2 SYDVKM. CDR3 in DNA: TGTGCCAGCAGTTTCAGGTACAATGAGCAGTTCTTC. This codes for CASSFRYNEQFF.

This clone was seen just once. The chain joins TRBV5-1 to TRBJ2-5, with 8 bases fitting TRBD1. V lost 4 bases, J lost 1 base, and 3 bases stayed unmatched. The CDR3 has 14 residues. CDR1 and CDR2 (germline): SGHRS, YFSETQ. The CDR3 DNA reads TGCGCCAGCAGCCTAACAGGGGGCCAAGAGACCCAGTACTTC. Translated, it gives CASSLTGGQETQYF.

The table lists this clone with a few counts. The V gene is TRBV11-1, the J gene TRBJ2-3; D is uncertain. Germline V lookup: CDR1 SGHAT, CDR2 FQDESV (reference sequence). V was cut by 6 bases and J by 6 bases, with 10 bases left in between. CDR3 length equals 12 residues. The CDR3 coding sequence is TGTGCCAGCAGTAAACACGGGGATACGCAGTATTTT. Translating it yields CASSKHGDTQYF.

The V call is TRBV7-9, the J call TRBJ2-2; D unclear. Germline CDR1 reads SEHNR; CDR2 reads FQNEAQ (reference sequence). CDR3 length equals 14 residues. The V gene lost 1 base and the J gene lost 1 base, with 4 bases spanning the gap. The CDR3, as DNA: TGTGCCAGCAGCTTAGTACTGAACACCGGGGAGCTGTTTTTT. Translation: CASSLVLNTGELFF.

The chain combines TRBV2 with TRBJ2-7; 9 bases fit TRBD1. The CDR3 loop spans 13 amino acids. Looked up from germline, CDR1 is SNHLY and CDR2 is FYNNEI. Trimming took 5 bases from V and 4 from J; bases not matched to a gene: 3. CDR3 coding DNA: TGTGCCAGCAGTTTGACAGGGGGATACGAGCAGTACTTC. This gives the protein CASSLTGGYEQYF.

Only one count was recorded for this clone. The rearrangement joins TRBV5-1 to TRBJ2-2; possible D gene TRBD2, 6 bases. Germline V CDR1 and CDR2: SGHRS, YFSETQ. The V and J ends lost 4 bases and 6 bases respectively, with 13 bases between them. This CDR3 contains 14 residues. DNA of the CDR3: TGCGCCAGCAGCCCAACTAGCTTTGCCGGGGAGCTGTTTTTT. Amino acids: CASSPTSFAGELFF. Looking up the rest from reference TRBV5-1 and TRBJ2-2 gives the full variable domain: KAGVTQTPRYLIKTRGQQVTLSCSPISGHRSVSWYQQTPGQGLQFLFEYFSETQRNKGNFPGRFSGRQFSNSRSEMNVSTLELGDSALYLCASSPTSFAGELFFGEGSRLTVL.

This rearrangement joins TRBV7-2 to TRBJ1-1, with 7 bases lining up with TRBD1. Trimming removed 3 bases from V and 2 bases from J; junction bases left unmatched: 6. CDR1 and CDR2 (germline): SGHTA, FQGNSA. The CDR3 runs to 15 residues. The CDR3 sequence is CASSLRGQKNTEAFF. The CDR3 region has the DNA TGTGCCAGCAGCTTGCGGGGACAGAAAAACACTGAAGCTTTCTTT.

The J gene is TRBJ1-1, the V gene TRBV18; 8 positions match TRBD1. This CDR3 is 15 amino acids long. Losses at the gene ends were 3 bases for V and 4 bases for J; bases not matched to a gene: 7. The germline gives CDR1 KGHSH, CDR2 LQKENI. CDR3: CASSPKTGEGTEAFF. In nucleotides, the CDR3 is TGTGCCAGCTCACCCAAGACAGGGGAGGGCACTGAAGCTTTCTTT. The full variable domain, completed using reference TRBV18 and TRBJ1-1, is NAGVMQNPRHLVRRRGQEARLRCSPMKGHSHVYWYRQLPEEGLKFMVYLQKENIIDESGMPKERFSAEFPKEGPSILRIQQVVRGDSAAYFCASSPKTGEGTEAFFGQGTRLTVV.

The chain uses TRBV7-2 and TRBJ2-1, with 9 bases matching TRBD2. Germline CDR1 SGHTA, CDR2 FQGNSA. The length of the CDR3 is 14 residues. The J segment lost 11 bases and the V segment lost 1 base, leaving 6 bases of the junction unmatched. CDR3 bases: TGTGCCAGCAGCTTAGGGAGTAGCGGGAGTAAGCAGTTCTTC. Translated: CASSLGSSGSKQFF. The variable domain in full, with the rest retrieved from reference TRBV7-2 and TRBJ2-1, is GAGVSQSPSNKVTEKGKDVELRCDPISGHTALYWYRQSLGQGLEFLIYFQGNSAPDKSGLPSDRFSAERTGGSVSTLTIQRTQQEDSAVYLCASSLGSSGSKQFFGPGTRLTVL.

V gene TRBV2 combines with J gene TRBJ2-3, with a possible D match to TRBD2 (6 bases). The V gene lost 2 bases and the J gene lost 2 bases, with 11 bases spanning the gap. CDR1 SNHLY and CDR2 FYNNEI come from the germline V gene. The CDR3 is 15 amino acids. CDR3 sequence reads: CASSEIAANTDTQYF. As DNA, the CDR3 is TGTGCCAGCAGTGAAATAGCGGCAAACACAGATACGCAGTATTTT.

The CDR3 region is CASNRKGLAGGYNEQFF. CDR3 sequence (DNA): TGTGCCAGCAATCGAAAGGGTCTAGCGGGAGGTTACAATGAGCAGTTCTTC. The chain combines TRBV27 with TRBJ2-1; TRBD2 matches at 11 bases. The J segment lost 4 bases and the V segment lost 7 bases, leaving 12 bases of the junction unmatched. CDR1 MNHEY and CDR2 SMNVEV come from the germline V gene (reference sequence). The CDR3 length is 17 residues.

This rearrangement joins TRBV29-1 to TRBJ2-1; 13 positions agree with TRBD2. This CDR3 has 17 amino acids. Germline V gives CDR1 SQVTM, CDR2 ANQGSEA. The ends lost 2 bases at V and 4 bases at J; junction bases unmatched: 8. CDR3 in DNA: TGCAGCGTTGAAACTAGCGGGGGGGCGGGGGGATACAATGAGCAGTTCTTC. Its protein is CSVETSGGAGGYNEQFF.

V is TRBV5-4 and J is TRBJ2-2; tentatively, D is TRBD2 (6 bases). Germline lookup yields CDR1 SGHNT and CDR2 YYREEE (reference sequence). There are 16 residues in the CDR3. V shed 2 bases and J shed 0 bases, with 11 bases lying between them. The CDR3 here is CASSLSRGSNTGELFF. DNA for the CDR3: TGTGCCAGCAGCTTATCTCGGGGGTCGAACACCGGGGAGCTGTTTTTT.

The CDR3 is CASSQAGVSYEQYF. In DNA, the CDR3 is TGTGCCAGCAGCCAGGCGGGGGTGTCCTACGAGCAGTACTTC. V and J are TRBV5-6 and TRBJ2-7; 7 nucleotides match TRBD2. The CDR3 has 14 residues. J lost 1 base, V lost 4 bases, and 5 bases had no gene match. From germline, CDR1 is SGHDT and CDR2 YYEEEE.

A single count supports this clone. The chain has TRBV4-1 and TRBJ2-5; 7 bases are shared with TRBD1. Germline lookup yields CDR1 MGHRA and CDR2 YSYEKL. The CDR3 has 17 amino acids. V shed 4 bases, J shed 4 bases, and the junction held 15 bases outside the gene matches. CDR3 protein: CASSLQTGNLLGETQYF. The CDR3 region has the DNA TGCGCCAGCAGCCTACAGACAGGGAATCTGCTTGGAGAGACCCAGTACTTC.

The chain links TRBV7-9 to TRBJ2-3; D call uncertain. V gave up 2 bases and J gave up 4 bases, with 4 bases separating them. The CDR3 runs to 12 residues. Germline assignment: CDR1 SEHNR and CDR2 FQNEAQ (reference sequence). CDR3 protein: CASSLISDTQYF. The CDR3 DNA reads TGTGCCAGCAGCTTAATATCAGATACGCAGTATTTT.

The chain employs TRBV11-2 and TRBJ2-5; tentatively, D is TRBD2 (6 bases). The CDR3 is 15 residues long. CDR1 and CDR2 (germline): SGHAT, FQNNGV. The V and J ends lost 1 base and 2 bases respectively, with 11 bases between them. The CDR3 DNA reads TGTGCCAGCAGCTTAGGGGATGGGGGGCAAGAGACCCAGTACTTC. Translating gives CASSLGDGGQETQYF.

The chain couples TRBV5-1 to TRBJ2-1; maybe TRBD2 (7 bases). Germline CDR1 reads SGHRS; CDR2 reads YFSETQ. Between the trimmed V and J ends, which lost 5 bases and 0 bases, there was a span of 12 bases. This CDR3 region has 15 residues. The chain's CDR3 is CASRGGDNSYNEQFF. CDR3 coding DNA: TGCGCCAGCAGGGGGGGGGACAACTCCTACAATGAGCAGTTCTTC. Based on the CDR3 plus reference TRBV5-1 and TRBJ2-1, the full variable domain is KAGVTQTPRYLIKTRGQQVTLSCSPISGHRSVSWYQQTPGQGLQFLFEYFSETQRNKGNFPGRFSGRQFSNSRSEMNVSTLELGDSALYLCASRGGDNSYNEQFFGPGTRLTVL.

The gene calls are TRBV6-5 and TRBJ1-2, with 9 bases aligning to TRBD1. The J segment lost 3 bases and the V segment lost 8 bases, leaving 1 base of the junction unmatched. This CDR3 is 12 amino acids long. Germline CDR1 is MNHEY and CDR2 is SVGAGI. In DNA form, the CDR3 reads TGTGCCAGCCGGACAGGGGACTATGGCTACACCTTC. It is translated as CASRTGDYGYTF.

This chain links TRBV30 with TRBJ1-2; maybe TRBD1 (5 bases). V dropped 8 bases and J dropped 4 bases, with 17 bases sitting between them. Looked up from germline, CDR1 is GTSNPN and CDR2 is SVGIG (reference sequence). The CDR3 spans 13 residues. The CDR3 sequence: CARPGRGGYGYTF. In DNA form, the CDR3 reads TGTGCCCGCCCGGGACGGGGGGGCTATGGCTACACCTTC.